This passage covers 13 T cell receptor beta chains from one sample sequenced in a study of cytomegalovirus exposure and HLA in healthy donors. Method: immunoSEQ multiplex PCR; TCRdb's copy keeps in-frame clones and lacks some. Altogether 100,000 to 150,000 clones are present, roughly 86% being singletons, with the ten largest covering 4% to 6%. Sequencing was carried out using PBMCs. The receptors were gathered from a man between 18 and 35 years old in good health and CMV-seronegative.

This chain connects TRBV4-2 to TRBJ1-1; D may be TRBD1 (5 bases). V was shortened by 4 bases and J by 1 base, with 13 bases between the two germline ends. Germline V gene lookup returns CDR1 LGHNA and CDR2 YNFKEQ. The CDR3 length is 15 residues. The CDR3 nucleotides are TGTGCCAGCAGCCCACAGGTGACGGGGAACACTGAAGCTTTCTTT. It encodes CASSPQVTGNTEAFF.

This chain uses TRBV5-4 with TRBJ2-3, with 11 bases fitting TRBD2. The CDR3 sequence is 16 residues long. V dropped 4 bases and J dropped 2; count of bases not matched to a gene: 6. Per germline, CDR1 SGHNT and CDR2 YYREEE (reference sequence). The CDR3, as DNA: TGTGCCAGCAGCACGGGACTAGCGGATCACACAGATACGCAGTATTTT. It encodes CASSTGLADHTDTQYF. Full variable domain (outside the CDR3, taken from reference TRBV5-4 and TRBJ2-3): ETGVTQSPTHLIKTRGQQVTLRCSSQSGHNTVSWYQQALGQGPQFIFQYYREEENGRGNFPPRFSGLQFPNYSSELNVNALELDDSALYLCASSTGLADHTDTQYFGPGTRLTVL.

V is TRBV11-2 and J is TRBJ1-1, with 7 bases fitting TRBD1. There are 15 residues in the CDR3. Germline V CDR1 and CDR2: SGHAT, FQNNGV. With V trimmed by 2 bases and J by 4 bases, 7 bases remained unmatched. The CDR3 reads CASSLTGAYLTEAFF. CDR3 bases: TGTGCCAGCAGCTTAACAGGGGCTTACCTCACTGAAGCTTTCTTT.

This sequence joins TRBV19 and TRBJ2-5; maybe TRBD2 (6 bases). CDR3 length: 14 residues. V was cut by 5 bases and J by 5 bases, with 15 bases left in between. The germline CDR1 and CDR2 sequences are LNHDA and SQIVND (reference sequence). The CDR3 loop is CASSPPGLWETQYF. The CDR3 coding sequence is TGTGCCAGTAGTCCTCCGGGACTGTGGGAGACCCAGTACTTC.

The rearrangement joins TRBV19 to TRBJ1-1; D gene ambiguous. Trimming stripped 3 bases from V and 0 bases from J, with 17 bases between. The CDR3 covers 17 residues. Germline CDR1 is LNHDA and CDR2 is SQIVND (reference sequence). As DNA, the CDR3 is TGTGCCAGTAGTATCCGTCGGGAGGACTACATGAACACTGAAGCTTTCTTT. It encodes CASSIRREDYMNTEAFF.

V and J are TRBV5-1 and TRBJ2-6; TRBD2 matches 9 bases. The CDR3 has 18 amino acids. The V and J ends lost 5 bases and 0 bases, in that order; junction bases with no gene match: 9. Per the germline V gene, CDR1 is SGHRS and CDR2 is YFSETQ. The CDR3 nucleotides are TGCGCCAGCAGTAACCTAGCGGGACAAAACTCTGGGGCCAACGTCCTGACTTTC. Amino acids: CASSNLAGQNSGANVLTF.

The chain employs TRBV6-5 and TRBJ2-1, with TRBD1 identical over 9 bases. V lost 0 bases and J lost 6; bases outside the gene matches: 3. Germline lookup yields CDR1 MNHEY and CDR2 SVGAGI. The CDR3 runs to 15 residues. CDR3 in amino acids: CASSYSGQGSNEQFF. In DNA, the CDR3 is TGTGCCAGCAGTTACTCGGGACAGGGATCCAATGAGCAGTTCTTC.

This sequence joins TRBV30 and TRBJ2-3, with 11 positions matching TRBD1. Germline CDR1 GTSNPN, CDR2 SVGIG (reference sequence). There are 15 residues in the CDR3. With 2 bases clipped from V and 3 bases from J, the junction kept 4 bases outside the gene matches. Here the CDR3 DNA reads TGTGCCTGGAGTACCGGGACAGGGGGGACAGATACGCAGTATTTT. This translates into CAWSTGTGGTDTQYF.

The V call is TRBV2, the J call TRBJ1-5; 8 positions match TRBD1. The CDR3 spans 15 residues. From germline, CDR1 is SNHLY and CDR2 FYNNEI. With V trimmed by 6 bases and J by 2 bases, 6 bases remained unmatched. CDR3 residues: CASSKVQGGNQPQHF. The CDR3 region has the DNA TGTGCCAGCAGCAAGGTACAGGGGGGCAATCAGCCCCAGCATTTT.

The rearrangement uses TRBV19 and TRBJ1-5; 7 nucleotides line up with TRBD1. The CDR3 runs to 16 residues. The germline V gene encodes CDR1 LNHDA and CDR2 SQIVND (reference sequence). After removal of 4 bases from V and 0 bases from J, the junction contained 6 bases not matched to a gene. CDR3: CASSTRNRGSNQPQHF. CDR3 nucleotides: TGTGCCAGTAGTACAAGAAACAGGGGTAGCAATCAGCCCCAGCATTTT.

J is TRBJ2-7 and V is TRBV7-2, with TRBD2 matching 9 bases. V gave up 5 bases and J gave up 0 bases; unmatched junction bases: 5. Germline values: CDR1 SGHTA, CDR2 FQGNSA. There are 15 residues in the CDR3. CDR3 amino acids: CASSPGTSSSYEQYF. The CDR3 nucleotides read TGTGCCAGCAGCCCCGGGACTAGCAGCTCCTACGAGCAGTACTTC.

The chain employs TRBV30 and TRBJ2-1; TRBD2 aligns across 10 bases. Germline loops: CDR1 GTSNPN, CDR2 SVGIG (reference sequence). The V segment lost 5 bases and the J segment 4 bases; nucleotides outside the gene matches: 11. The CDR3 sequence is 16 residues long. The CDR3 spells CAWSPATSGPYNEQFF. For the CDR3, the DNA is TGTGCCTGGTCCCCCGCGACTAGCGGGCCTTACAATGAGCAGTTCTTC.

The chain employs TRBV30 and TRBJ1-4, with a tentative D call TRBD1 (5 bases). The germline V gene encodes CDR1 GTSNPN and CDR2 SVGIG (reference sequence). With 4 bases removed from V and 0 bases from J, the gap between germline ends came to 12 bases. CDR3 size: 15 residues. CDR3 protein: CAWTPDRTTNEKLFF. The CDR3 DNA sequence: TGTGCCTGGACTCCCGACAGAACAACTAATGAAAAACTGTTTTTT.